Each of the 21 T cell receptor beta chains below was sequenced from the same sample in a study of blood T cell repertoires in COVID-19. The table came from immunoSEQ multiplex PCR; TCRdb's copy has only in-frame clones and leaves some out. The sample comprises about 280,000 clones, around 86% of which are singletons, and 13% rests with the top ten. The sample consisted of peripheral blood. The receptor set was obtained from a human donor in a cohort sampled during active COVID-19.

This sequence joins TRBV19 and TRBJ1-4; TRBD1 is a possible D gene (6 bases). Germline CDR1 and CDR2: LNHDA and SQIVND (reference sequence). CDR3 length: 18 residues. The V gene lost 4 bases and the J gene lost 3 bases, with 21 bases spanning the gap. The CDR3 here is CASSRGGWQASANEKLFF. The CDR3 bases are TGTGCCAGTAGTAGAGGGGGATGGCAGGCATCAGCTAATGAAAAACTGTTTTTT.

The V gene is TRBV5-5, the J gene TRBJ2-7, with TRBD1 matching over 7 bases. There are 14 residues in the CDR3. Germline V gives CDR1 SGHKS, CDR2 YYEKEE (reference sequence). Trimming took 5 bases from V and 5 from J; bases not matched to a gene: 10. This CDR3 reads CASSQTTGFNEQYF. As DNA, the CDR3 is TGTGCCAGCAGTCAAACGACAGGGTTCAACGAGCAGTACTTC.

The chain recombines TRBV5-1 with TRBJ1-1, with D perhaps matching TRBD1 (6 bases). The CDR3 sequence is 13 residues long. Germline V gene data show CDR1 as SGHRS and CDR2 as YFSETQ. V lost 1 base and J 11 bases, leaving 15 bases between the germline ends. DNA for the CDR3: TGCGCCAGCAGCTTGTCGGACAGATCGGGGGCTTTCTTT. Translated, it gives CASSLSDRSGAFF.

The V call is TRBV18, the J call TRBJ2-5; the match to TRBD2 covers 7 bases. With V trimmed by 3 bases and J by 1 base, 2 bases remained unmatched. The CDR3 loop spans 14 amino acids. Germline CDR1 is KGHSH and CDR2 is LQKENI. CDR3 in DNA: TGTGCCAGCTCACCGGCTAGCGGCCAAGAGACCCAGTACTTC. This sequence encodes CASSPASGQETQYF.

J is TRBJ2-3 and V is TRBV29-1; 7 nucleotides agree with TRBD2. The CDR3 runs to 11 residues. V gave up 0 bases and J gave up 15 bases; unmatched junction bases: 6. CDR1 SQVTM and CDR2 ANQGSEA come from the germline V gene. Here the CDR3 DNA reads TGCAGCGTTGAAGAGGGAGGGCCCTGCTATTTT. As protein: CSVEEGGPCYF.

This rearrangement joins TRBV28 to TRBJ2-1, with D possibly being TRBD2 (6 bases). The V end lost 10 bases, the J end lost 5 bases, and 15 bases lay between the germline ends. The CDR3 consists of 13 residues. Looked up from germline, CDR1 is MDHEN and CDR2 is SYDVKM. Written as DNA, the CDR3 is TGTGCCACGCTGGGGGGTATCAACAATGAGCAGTTCTTC. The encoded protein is CATLGGINNEQFF.

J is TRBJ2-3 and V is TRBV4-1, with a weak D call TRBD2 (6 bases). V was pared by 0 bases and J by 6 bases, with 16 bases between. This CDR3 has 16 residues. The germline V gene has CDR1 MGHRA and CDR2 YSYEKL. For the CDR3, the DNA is TGCGCCAGCAGCCAAGAAGGCCGGGTCCGGGGGGATACGCAGTATTTT. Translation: CASSQEGRVRGDTQYF.

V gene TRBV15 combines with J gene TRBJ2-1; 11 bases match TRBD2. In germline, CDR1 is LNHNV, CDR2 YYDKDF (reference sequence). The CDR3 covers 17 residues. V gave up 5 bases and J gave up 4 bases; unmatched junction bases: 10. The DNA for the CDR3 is TGTGCCACCAGCCGAAGGGATAGCGGGAGGGCGTACAATGAGCAGTTCTTC. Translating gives CATSRRDSGRAYNEQFF.

CDR3 sequence (DNA): TGCGCCAGCAGTCCCGGGACACTGAACACCGGGGAGCTGTTTTTT. This codes for CASSPGTLNTGELFF. This sequence joins TRBV5-1 and TRBJ2-2, with D maybe TRBD1 (6 bases). Trimming took off 5 bases at V and 1 base at J, with 12 bases between the two ends. Germline V CDR1 and CDR2: SGHRS, YFSETQ. This CDR3 has 15 amino acids.

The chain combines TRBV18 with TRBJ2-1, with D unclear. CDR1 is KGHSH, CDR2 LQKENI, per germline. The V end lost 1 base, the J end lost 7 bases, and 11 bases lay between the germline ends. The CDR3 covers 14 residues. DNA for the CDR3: TGTGCCAGCTCACCACACCGAGCTACGAATGAGCAGTTCTTC. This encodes CASSPHRATNEQFF. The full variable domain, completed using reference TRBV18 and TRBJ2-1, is NAGVMQNPRHLVRRRGQEARLRCSPMKGHSHVYWYRQLPEEGLKFMVYLQKENIIDESGMPKERFSAEFPKEGPSILRIQQVVRGDSAAYFCASSPHRATNEQFFGPGTRLTVL.

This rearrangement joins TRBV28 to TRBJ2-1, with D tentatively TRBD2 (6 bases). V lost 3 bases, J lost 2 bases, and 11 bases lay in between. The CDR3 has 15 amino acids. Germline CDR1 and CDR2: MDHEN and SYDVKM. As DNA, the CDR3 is TGTGCCAGCAGTTTCGGGGGTCTAGCCTACAATGAGCAGTTCTTC. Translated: CASSFGGLAYNEQFF.

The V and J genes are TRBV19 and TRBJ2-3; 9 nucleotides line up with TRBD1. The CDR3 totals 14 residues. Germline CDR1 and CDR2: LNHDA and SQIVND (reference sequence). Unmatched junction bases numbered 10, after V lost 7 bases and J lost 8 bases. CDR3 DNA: TGTGCCAGTACCCGTACAGGGGGCGCGGGTACGCAGTATTTT. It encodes CASTRTGGAGTQYF.

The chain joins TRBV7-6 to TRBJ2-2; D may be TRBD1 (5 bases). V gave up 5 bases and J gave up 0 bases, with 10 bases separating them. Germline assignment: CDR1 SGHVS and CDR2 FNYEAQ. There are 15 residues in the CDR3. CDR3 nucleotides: TGTGCCAGCAGCCCGACAGCCGCGAACACCGGGGAGCTGTTTTTT. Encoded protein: CASSPTAANTGELFF.

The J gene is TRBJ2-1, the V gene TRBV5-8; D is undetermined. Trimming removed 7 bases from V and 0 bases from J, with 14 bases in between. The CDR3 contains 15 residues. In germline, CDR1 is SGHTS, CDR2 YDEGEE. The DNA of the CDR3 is TGTGCCAGCGTTCTCCGTCAACACTCCTACAATGAGCAGTTCTTC. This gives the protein CASVLRQHSYNEQFF.

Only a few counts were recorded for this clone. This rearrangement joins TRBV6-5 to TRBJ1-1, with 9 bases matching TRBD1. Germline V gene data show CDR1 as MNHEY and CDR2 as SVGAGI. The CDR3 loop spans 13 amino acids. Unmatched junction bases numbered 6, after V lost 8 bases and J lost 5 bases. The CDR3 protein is CASVPQGATEAFF. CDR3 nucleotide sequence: TGTGCCAGCGTTCCACAGGGGGCTACTGAAGCTTTCTTT.

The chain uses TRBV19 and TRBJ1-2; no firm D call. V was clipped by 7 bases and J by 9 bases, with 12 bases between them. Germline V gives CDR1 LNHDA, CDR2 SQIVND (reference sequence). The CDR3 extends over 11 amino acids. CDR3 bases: TGTGCCAGTAAGGTAAGGGAGAGCTACACCTTC. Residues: CASKVRESYTF.

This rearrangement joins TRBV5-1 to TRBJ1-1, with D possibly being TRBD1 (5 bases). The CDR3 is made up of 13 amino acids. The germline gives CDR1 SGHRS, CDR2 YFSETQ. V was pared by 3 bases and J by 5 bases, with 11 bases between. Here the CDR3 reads CASSYGGGTEAFF. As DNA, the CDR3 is TGCGCCAGCAGCTACGGGGGAGGGACTGAAGCTTTCTTT.

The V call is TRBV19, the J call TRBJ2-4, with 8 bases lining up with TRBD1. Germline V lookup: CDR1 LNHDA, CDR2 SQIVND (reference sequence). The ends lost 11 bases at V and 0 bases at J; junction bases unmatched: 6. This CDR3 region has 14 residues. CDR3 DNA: TGTGCCTACAGGGGGACCCTAGCCAAAAACATTCAGTACTTC. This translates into CAYRGTLAKNIQYF. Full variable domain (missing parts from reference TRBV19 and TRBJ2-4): DGGITQSPKYLFRKEGQNVTLSCEQNLNHDAMYWYRQDPGQGLRLIYYSQIVNDFQKGDIAEGYSVSREKKESFPLTVTSAQKNPTAFYLCAYRGTLAKNIQYFGAGTRLSVL.

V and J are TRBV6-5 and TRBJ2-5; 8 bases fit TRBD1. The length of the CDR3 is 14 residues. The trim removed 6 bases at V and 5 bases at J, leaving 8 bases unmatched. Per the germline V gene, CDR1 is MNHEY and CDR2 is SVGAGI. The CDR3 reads CASRAQGAGETQYF. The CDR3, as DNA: TGTGCCAGCAGGGCGCAGGGGGCGGGGGAGACCCAGTACTTC.

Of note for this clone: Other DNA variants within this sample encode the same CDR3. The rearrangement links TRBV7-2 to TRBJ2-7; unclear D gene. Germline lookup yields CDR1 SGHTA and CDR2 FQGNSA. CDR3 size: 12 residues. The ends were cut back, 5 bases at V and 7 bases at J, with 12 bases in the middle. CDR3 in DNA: TGTGCCAGCAGCCTAGGCCTAGGAGAGCAGTACTTC. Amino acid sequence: CASSLGLGEQYF.

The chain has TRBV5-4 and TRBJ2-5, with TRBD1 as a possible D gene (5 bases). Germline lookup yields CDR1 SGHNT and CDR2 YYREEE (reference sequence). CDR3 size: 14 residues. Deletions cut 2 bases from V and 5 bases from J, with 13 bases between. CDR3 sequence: CASSFLQDGETQYF. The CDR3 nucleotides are TGTGCCAGCAGCTTCCTACAGGATGGGGAGACCCAGTACTTC.